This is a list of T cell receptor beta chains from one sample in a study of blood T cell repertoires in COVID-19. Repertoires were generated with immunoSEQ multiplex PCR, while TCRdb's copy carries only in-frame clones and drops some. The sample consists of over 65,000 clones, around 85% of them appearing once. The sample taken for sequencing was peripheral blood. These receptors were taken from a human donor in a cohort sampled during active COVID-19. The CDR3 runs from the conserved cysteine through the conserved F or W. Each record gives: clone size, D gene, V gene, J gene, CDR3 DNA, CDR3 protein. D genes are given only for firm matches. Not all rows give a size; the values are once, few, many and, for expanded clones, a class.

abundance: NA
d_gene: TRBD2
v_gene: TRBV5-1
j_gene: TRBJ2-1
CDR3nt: TGCGCCAGCAGCTTGGAAGGAGCGGGGGGTTACAATGAGCAGTTCTTC
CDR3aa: CASSLEGAGGYNEQFF

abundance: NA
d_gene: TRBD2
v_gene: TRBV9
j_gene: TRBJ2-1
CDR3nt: TGTGCCAGCAGCGTAGCGGGGGGGGGACTAGCCTACAATGAGCAGTTCTTC
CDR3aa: CASSVAGGGLAYNEQFF

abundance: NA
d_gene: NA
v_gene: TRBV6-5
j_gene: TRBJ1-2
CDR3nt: TGTGCCAGCAGTCCGACGACAGGAAATATGGTAACCTTC
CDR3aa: CASSPTTGNMVTF

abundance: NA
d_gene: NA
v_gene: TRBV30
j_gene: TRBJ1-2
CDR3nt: TGTGCCGGATCCCGGGGGTCTAACTATGGCTACACCTTC
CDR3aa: CAGSRGSNYGYTF

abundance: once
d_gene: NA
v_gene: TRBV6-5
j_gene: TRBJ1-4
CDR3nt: TGTGCCAGCAGTTACTCGAGGGGACAAAGTGAAAAACTGTTTTTT
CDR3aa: CASSYSRGQSEKLFF

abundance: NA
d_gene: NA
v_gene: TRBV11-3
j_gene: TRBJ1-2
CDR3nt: TGTGCCAGCAGCTTAGAGGCAGGGGCCGCGGACTATGGCTACACCTTC
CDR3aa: CASSLEAGAADYGYTF

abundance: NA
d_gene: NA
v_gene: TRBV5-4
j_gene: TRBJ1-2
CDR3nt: TGTGCCAGCAGCCCCGACAGCAACTATGGCTACACCTTC
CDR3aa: CASSPDSNYGYTF

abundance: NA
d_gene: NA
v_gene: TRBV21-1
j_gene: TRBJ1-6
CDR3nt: TGTGCCAGCAGCAAAGGGAGGCAGGGGAGATCACCCCTCCACTTT
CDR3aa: CASSKGRQGRSPLHF

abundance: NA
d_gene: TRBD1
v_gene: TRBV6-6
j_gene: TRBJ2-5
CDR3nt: TGTGCCAGCAGTTACTCGGGACAGACCAAAGAGACCCAGTACTTC
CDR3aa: CASSYSGQTKETQYF

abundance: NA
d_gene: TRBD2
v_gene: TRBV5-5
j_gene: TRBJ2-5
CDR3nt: TGTGCCAGCAGCTTGGCCGGGGGGGAAGAGACCCAGTACTTC
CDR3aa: CASSLAGGEETQYF

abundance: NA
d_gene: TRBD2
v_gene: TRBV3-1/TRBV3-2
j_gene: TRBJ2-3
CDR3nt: TGTGCCAGCAGCCCGTTTGGCGGGGGGGCCTATACGCAGTATTTT
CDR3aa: CASSPFGGGAYTQYF

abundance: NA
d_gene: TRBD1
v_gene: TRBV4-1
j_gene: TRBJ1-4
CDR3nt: TGCGCCAGCAGCCAAGACATAGGGACAGGGAGCGAAAAACTGTTTTTT
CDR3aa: CASSQDIGTGSEKLFF

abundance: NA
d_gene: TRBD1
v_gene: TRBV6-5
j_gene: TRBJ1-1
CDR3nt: TGTGCCAGCAGCCCCGGACAGGGGAACACTGAAGCTTTCTTT
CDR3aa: CASSPGQGNTEAFF

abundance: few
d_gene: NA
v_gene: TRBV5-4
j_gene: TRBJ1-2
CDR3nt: TGTGCCAGCAGCCCGACAGCCTTAGAGGTATATGGCTACACCTTC
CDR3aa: CASSPTALEVYGYTF

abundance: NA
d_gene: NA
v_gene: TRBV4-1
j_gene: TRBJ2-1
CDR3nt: TGCGCCAGCAGCCAAGTCGCGACGGGCCGGGGCAATGAGCAGTTCTTC
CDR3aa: CASSQVATGRGNEQFF

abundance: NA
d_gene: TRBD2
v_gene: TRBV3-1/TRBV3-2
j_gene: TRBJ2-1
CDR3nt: TGTGCCAGCAGCCGCAGCGGGGGGTATGTCGATGAGCAGTTCTTC
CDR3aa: CASSRSGGYVDEQFF

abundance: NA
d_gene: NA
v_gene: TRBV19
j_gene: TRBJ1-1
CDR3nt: TGTGCCAGTAGTATAAGGGGGGGGAACACTGAAGCTTTCTTT
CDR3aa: CASSIRGGNTEAFF

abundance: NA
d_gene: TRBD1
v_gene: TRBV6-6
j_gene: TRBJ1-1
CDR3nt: TGTGCCAGCGGTCGGACAGGGGGGAACACTGAAGCTTTCTTT
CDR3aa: CASGRTGGNTEAFF

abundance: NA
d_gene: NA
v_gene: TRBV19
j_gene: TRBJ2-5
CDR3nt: TGTGCCAGTAGTATATTTAGGCGGACAGACGAATCGGAGACCCAGTACTTC
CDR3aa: CASSIFRRTDESETQYF

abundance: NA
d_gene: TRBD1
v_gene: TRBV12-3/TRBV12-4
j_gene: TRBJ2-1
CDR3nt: TGTGCCAGCAGTACCGGGACAGGGCAGTTCTTC
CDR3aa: CASSTGTGQFF

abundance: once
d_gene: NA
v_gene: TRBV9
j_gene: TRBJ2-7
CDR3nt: TGTGCCAGCAGCCCCGATCTAGGTAGAGTGGGCGAGCAGTACTTC
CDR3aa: CASSPDLGRVGEQYF

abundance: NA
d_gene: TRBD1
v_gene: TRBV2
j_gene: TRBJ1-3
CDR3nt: TGTGCCAGCAGGGAACAGGGGGCGGCCGGAAACACCATATATTTT
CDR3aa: CASREQGAAGNTIYF

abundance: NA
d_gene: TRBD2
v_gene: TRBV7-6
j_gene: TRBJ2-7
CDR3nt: TGTGCCAGCAGCGCGACTAGCGGTCCCGGTCCCTACGAGCAGTACTTC
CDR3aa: CASSATSGPGPYEQYF

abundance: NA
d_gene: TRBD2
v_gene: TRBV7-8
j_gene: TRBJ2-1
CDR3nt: TGTGCCAGCAGCCGAAGCGGGGGGGCCCACAATGAGCAGTTCTTC
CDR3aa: CASSRSGGAHNEQFF

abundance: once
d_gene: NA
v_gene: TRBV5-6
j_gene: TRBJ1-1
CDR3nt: TGTGCCAGCAGCTTGTCTATGGTCTCGAACACTGAAGCTTTCTTT
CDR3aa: CASSLSMVSNTEAFF

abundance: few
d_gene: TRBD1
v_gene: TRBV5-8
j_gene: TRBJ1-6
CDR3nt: TGTGCCAGCAGCGCAGTGGTCGGGTCCCACAGACAGGGGGCCGTGCCCCTCCACTTT
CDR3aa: CASSAVVGSHRQGAVPLHF

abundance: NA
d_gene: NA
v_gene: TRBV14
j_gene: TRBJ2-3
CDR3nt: TGTGCCAGCAAGGGGACTCGGGAGAGTGGTACGCAGTATTTT
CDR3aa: CASKGTRESGTQYF

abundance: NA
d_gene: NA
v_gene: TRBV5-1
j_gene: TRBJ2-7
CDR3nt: TGCGCCAGCAGCTTCAGTAGGCTAGCCGGGGAGCAGTACTTC
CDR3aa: CASSFSRLAGEQYF

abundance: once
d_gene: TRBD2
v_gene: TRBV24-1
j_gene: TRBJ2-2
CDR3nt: TGTGCCACCAGTGATTTTTGGGGGGGGACCGGGGAGCTGTTTTTT
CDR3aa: CATSDFWGGTGELFF

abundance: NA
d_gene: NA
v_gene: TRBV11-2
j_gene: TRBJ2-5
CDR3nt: TGTGCCAGCAGCTTAGATGGTAGCAGATCAGAGACCCAGTACTTC
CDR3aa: CASSLDGSRSETQYF

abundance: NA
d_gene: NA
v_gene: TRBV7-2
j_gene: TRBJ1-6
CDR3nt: TGTGCCAGCAGCTTAGGGCAGGGTGGCCCTTTTAGTAATTCACCCCTCCACTTT
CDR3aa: CASSLGQGGPFSNSPLHF

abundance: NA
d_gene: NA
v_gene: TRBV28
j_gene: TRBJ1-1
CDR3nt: TGTGCCAGCATCCTACAGGGTGTCACTGAAGCTTTCTTT
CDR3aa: CASILQGVTEAFF

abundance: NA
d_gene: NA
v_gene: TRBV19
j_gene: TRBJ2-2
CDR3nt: TGTGCCAGTACCAAAAGGGGGGGGCAGGCGGCGAACACCGGGGAGCTGTTTTTT
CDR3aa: CASTKRGGQAANTGELFF

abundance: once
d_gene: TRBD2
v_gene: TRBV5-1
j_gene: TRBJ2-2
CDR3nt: TGCGCCAGCAGCCCCAATGGGGGGGTTACCGGGGAGCTGTTTTTT
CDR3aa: CASSPNGGVTGELFF

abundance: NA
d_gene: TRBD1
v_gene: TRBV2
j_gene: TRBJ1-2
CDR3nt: TGTGCCAGCAGTGAACAGGGGGCCTATGGCTACACCTTC
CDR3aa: CASSEQGAYGYTF

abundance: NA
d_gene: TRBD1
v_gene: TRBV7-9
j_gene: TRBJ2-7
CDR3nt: TGTGCCAGCAGCCGACAGGGAAACGAGCAGTACTTC
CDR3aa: CASSRQGNEQYF

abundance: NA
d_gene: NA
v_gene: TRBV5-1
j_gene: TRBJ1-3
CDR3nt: TGCGCCAGCAGCTTAAACTTACTAGACAGAAACACCATATATTTT
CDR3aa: CASSLNLLDRNTIYF

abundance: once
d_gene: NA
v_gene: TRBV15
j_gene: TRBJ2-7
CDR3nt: TGTGCCACCAGCAGAGATCCGGGGGATGCCTCCGAGCAGTACTTC
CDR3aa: CATSRDPGDASEQYF

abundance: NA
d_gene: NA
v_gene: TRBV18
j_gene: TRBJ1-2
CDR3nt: TGTGCCAGCTCACCACAAGACACCCTCTATGGCTACACCTTC
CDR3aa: CASSPQDTLYGYTF